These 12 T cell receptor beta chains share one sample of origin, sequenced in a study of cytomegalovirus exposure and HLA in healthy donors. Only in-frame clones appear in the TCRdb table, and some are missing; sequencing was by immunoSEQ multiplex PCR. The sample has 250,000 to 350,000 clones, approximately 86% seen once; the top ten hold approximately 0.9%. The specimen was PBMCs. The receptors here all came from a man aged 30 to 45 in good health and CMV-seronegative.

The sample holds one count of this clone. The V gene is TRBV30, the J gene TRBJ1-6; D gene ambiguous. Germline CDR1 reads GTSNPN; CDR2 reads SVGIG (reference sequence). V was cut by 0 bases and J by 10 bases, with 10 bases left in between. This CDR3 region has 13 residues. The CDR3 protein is CAWSVPGNSPLHF. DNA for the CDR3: TGTGCCTGGAGTGTGCCGGGGAACTCACCCCTCCACTTT.

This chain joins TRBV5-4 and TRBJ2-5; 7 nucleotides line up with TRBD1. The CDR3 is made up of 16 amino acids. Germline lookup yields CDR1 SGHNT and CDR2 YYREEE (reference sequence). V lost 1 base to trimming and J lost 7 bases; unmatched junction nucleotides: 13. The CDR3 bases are TGTGCCAGCAGCTTGAGTAGCGCAGGGGGTCTAGCGACCCAGTACTTC. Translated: CASSLSSAGGLATQYF.

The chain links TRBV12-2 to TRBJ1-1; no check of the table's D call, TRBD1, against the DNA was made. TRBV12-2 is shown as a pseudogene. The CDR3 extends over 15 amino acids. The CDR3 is CASRFIKGVNTEAFF. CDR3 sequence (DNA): TGTGCAAGTCGCTTCATAAAGGGGGTAAACACTGAAGCTTTCTTT.

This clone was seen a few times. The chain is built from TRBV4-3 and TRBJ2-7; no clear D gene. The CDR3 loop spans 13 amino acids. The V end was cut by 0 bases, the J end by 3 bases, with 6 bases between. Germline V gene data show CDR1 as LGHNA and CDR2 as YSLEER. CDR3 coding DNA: TGCGCCAGCAGCCAAGATCGTCGCTACGAGCAGTACTTC. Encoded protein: CASSQDRRYEQYF.

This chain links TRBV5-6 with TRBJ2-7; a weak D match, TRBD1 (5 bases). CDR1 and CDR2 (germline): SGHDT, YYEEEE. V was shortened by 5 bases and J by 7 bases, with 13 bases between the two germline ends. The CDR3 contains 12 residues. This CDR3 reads CASSRGPREQYF. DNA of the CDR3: TGTGCCAGCAGTAGGGGTCCTCGGGAGCAGTACTTC.

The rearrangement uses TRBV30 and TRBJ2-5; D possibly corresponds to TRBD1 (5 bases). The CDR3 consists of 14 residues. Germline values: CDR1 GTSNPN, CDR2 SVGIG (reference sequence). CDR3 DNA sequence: TGTACCTCAGATCTATCCAGGGATCCGAAGACCCAGTACTTC. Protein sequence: CTSDLSRDPKTQYF.

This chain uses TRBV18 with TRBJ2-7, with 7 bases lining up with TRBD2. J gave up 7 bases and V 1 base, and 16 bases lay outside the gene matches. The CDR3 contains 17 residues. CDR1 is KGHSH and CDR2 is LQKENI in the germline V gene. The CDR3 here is CASSPQSAGELLFEQYF. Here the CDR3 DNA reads TGTGCCAGCTCACCACAATCGGCGGGGGAGCTACTTTTTGAGCAGTACTTC.

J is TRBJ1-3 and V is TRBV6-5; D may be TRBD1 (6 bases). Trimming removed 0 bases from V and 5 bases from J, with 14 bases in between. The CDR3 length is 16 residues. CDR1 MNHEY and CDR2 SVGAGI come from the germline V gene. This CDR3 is CASSYSIGQGRNTIYF. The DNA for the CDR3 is TGTGCCAGCAGTTACTCGATAGGGCAGGGGAGAAACACCATATATTTT.

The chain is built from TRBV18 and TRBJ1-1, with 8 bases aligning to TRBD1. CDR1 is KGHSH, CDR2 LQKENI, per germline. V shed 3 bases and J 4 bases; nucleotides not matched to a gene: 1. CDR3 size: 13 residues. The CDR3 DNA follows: TGTGCCAGCTCACCGGACAGGGTCACTGAAGCTTTCTTT. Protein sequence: CASSPDRVTEAFF.

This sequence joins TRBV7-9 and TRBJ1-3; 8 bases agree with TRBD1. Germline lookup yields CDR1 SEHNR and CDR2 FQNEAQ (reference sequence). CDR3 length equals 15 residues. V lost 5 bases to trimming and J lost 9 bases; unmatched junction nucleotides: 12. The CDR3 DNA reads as TGTGCCAGCAGCCCTTTAGGACAGGGTGAAACCACCATATATTTT. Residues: CASSPLGQGETTIYF.

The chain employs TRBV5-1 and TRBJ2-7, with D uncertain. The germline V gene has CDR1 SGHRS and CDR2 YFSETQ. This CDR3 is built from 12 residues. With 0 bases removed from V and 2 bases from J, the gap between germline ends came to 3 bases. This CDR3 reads CASSLEPYEQYF. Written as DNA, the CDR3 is TGCGCCAGCAGCTTGGAGCCCTACGAGCAGTACTTC.

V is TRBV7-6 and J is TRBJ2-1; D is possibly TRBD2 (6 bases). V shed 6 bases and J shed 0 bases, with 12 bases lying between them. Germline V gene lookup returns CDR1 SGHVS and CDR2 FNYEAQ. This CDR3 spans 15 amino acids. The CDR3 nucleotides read TGTGCCAGCAGACCGGGGGTTAGCTCCTACAATGAGCAGTTCTTC. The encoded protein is CASRPGVSSYNEQFF.